These 20 T cell receptor beta chains share one sample of origin, sequenced in a study of early T cells in non-severe SARS-CoV-2 infection. TCRdb processed the 5' RACE reads anew with MiXCR; each CDR3 protein has one entry. The table lists some 80,000 distinct CDR3 sequences, roughly an eighth of them singletons. What was sequenced was whole blood. The receptors shown here come from an adult who was a healthcare worker with PCR-confirmed SARS-CoV-2 infection or an uninfected control (not recorded which).

This clonotype occurred a few times. This chain connects TRBV18 to TRBJ1-1; unclear D gene. The V end lost 3 bases, the J end lost 0 bases, and 11 bases lay between the germline ends. The CDR3 runs 15 residues. CDR1 is KGHSH and CDR2 is LQKENI in the germline V gene. CDR3 sequence (DNA): TGTGCCAGCTCACCCTTAGACACGTTGAACACTGAAGCTTTCTTT. Translation gives CASSPLDTLNTEAFF.

This clonotype appeared many times. The J gene is TRBJ2-2, the V gene TRBV12-3 or TRBV12-4; D call uncertain. The CDR3 runs 13 residues. Trimming took off 6 bases at V and 2 bases at J, with 7 bases between the two ends. Here the CDR3 reads CASRTGNTGELFF. CDR3 nucleotide sequence: TGTGCCAGCAGAACTGGTAACACCGGGGAGCTGTTTTTT.

The table lists this clonotype with a few counts. The chain combines TRBV19 with TRBJ2-5; 7 positions match TRBD2. The CDR3 contains 16 residues. Germline V gene sequence: CDR1 LNHDA, CDR2 SQIVND (reference sequence). With V trimmed by 3 bases and J by 1 base, 8 bases remained unmatched. As DNA, the CDR3 is TGTGCCAGTAGTATTAACCTAGCGGCCCGCCAAGAGACCCAGTACTTC. Amino acid sequence: CASSINLAARQETQYF.

This clonotype was seen repeatedly, ten times or more. The V and J genes are TRBV5-1 and TRBJ2-7; D is ambiguous. Germline values: CDR1 SGHRS, CDR2 YFSETQ. V gave up 2 bases and J gave up 5 bases, with 11 bases separating them. This CDR3 comprises 13 residues. CDR3: CASSLGVMDEQYF. The CDR3 DNA follows: TGCGCCAGCAGCTTAGGAGTGATGGACGAGCAGTACTTC.

This clonotype occurred many times. The chain combines TRBV20-1 with TRBJ1-5; TRBD1 aligns across 10 bases. CDR1 is DFQATT and CDR2 is SNEGSKA in the germline V gene (reference sequence). CDR3 length: 12 residues. J was trimmed by 7 bases and V by 5 bases; bases with no gene match: 2. The CDR3 DNA reads TGCAGTGCTGGACAGGGGGAACAGCCCCAGCATTTT. It translates to CSAGQGEQPQHF.

V is TRBV6-6 and J is TRBJ1-1, with D unclear. CDR3 length: 12 residues. In germline, CDR1 is MNHNY, CDR2 SVGAGI (reference sequence). V lost 7 bases and J 5 bases, leaving 11 bases between the germline ends. The CDR3 sequence is CASTIMGTEAFF. CDR3 nucleotides: TGTGCCAGCACCATAATGGGTACTGAAGCTTTCTTT.

Ten or more counts support this clonotype. V and J are TRBV7-2 and TRBJ2-1; 9 bases map to TRBD2. The length of the CDR3 is 15 residues. Trimming cost V 5 bases and J 3 bases; bases outside gene matches: 5. CDR1 SGHTA and CDR2 FQGNSA come from the germline V gene. In DNA, the CDR3 is TGTGCCAGCAGCCCCGAAGCGGGGGGCTACAATGAGCAGTTCTTC. Translating gives CASSPEAGGYNEQFF.

The chain is built from TRBV6-2 or TRBV6-3 and TRBJ2-2; no firm D call. V was clipped by 0 bases and J by 9 bases, with 11 bases between them. Germline loops: CDR1 MNHEY, CDR2 SVGEGT. The CDR3 is made up of 14 amino acids. The CDR3 DNA follows: TGTGCCAGCAGTTACTCGTTTCCGCACCGGGAGCTGTTTTTT. Encoded protein: CASSYSFPHRELFF.

The chain is built from TRBV25-1 and TRBJ2-7; 9 nucleotides agree with TRBD1. The J segment lost 3 bases and the V segment lost 0 bases, leaving 3 bases of the junction unmatched. The CDR3 length is 15 residues. CDR1 and CDR2 from the germline V gene are MGHDK and SYGVNS. The DNA of the CDR3 is TGTGCCAGCAGTGAATATGGGACAGGGAGCTACGAGCAGTACTTC. This encodes CASSEYGTGSYEQYF.

This clonotype was seen repeatedly, ten times or more. The chain carries TRBV2 and TRBJ2-7; D may be TRBD1 (5 bases). The germline V gene has CDR1 SNHLY and CDR2 FYNNEI. The CDR3 runs to 15 residues. Trimming took 8 bases from V and 2 from J, leaving 19 bases between them. CDR3: CASGETGTSAYEQYF. The CDR3 coding sequence is TGTGCCAGCGGGGAAACAGGTACATCTGCCTACGAGCAGTACTTC.

This clonotype came up a few times. The chain has TRBV29-1 and TRBJ1-2; D ambiguous. Looked up from germline, CDR1 is SQVTM and CDR2 is ANQGSEA. V was clipped by 4 bases and J by 4 bases, with 22 bases between them. The CDR3 sequence is 16 residues long. The CDR3 region has the DNA TGCAGCGTTGTCGATGGGAAGCGCTCGGTTCTCTATGGCTACACCTTC. Its protein product is CSVVDGKRSVLYGYTF.

The chain is built from TRBV5-1 and TRBJ2-7, with 9 bases fitting TRBD1. CDR3 length: 14 amino acids. The V and J ends lost 4 bases and 6 bases, in that order; junction bases with no gene match: 8. CDR1 is SGHRS, CDR2 YFSETQ, per germline. DNA for the CDR3: TGCGCCAGCAGCGGAGCGGGACAGGGACGCGAGCAGTACTTC. Amino acid sequence: CASSGAGQGREQYF. Complete variable domain (other parts from reference TRBV5-1 and TRBJ2-7): KAGVTQTPRYLIKTRGQQVTLSCSPISGHRSVSWYQQTPGQGLQFLFEYFSETQRNKGNFPGRFSGRQFSNSRSEMNVSTLELGDSALYLCASSGAGQGREQYFGPGTRLTVT.

The rearrangement links TRBV29-1 to TRBJ2-3; D is unclear. Trimming shortened V by 6 bases and J by 0 bases, and 16 bases separated the two germline ends. The CDR3 is made up of 15 amino acids. Germline V gene data show CDR1 as SQVTM and CDR2 as ANQGSEA. The CDR3 loop reads CSVIEPFPSTDTQYF. The DNA of the CDR3 is TGCAGCGTCATCGAACCCTTCCCTAGCACAGATACGCAGTATTTT.

This clonotype was observed at least ten times. The chain has TRBV18 and TRBJ1-2, with a possible D match to TRBD1 (6 bases). The germline V gene encodes CDR1 KGHSH and CDR2 LQKENI. This CDR3 has 14 residues. The germline V and J ends were trimmed by 6 bases and 4 bases, with 15 bases remaining between them. CDR3 DNA: TGTGCCAGCTCCCAGAGGGGGACGTTCTATGGCTACACCTTC. Translated: CASSQRGTFYGYTF.

The genes are TRBV6-5 and TRBJ2-7, with D maybe TRBD1 (5 bases). Trimming stripped 0 bases from V and 0 bases from J, with 12 bases between. The germline V gene has CDR1 MNHEY and CDR2 SVGAGI. This CDR3 region has 16 residues. This CDR3 is CASSYSWAGRSYEQYF. CDR3 in DNA: TGTGCCAGCAGTTACTCTTGGGCAGGGCGCTCCTACGAGCAGTACTTC.

A few counts support this clonotype. The V gene is TRBV3-1, the J gene TRBJ2-2; perhaps TRBD2 as D (6 bases). The CDR3 extends over 16 amino acids. With 4 bases removed from V and 8 bases from J, the gap between germline ends came to 20 bases. Germline V gene data show CDR1 as LGHDT and CDR2 as YNNKEL (reference sequence). The CDR3, as DNA: TGTGCCAGCAGCCCCCTCCCCCGGCGGGGCTCTGGGGAGCTGTTTTTT. It encodes CASSPLPRRGSGELFF.

DNA for the CDR3: TGTGCCAGCTCACCATTAGCCTACGAGCAGTACTTC. Translated: CASSPLAYEQYF. The J gene is TRBJ2-7, the V gene TRBV18; no definite D call. Trimming took 2 bases from V and 2 from J, leaving 4 bases between them. The CDR3 consists of 12 residues. Germline loops: CDR1 KGHSH, CDR2 LQKENI.

In its sample, this clonotype was seen a few times. The genes are TRBV3-1 and TRBJ1-1; D gene unclear. V was trimmed by 3 bases and J by 8 bases, leaving 7 bases between them. The germline gives CDR1 LGHDT, CDR2 YNNKEL (reference sequence). This CDR3 has 11 residues. In nucleotides, the CDR3 is TGTGCCAGCAGCCAGGGCAGGGAAGCTTTCTTT. The encoded protein is CASSQGREAFF.

The chain uses TRBV7-2 and TRBJ1-5, with a possible D match to TRBD1 (5 bases). V lost 5 bases to trimming and J lost 3 bases, with 11 bases between them. Germline loops: CDR1 SGHTA, CDR2 FQGNSA. The CDR3 contains 14 residues. CDR3 loop: CASSLQGYNQPQHF. DNA of the CDR3: TGTGCCAGCAGCCTGCAGGGTTACAATCAGCCCCAGCATTTT.

This clonotype showed up many times. This rearrangement joins TRBV5-1 to TRBJ2-7; TRBD2 might be the D (7 bases). Germline V gene data show CDR1 as SGHRS and CDR2 as YFSETQ. This CDR3 has 15 residues. V was pared by 0 bases and J by 1 base, with 11 bases between. This CDR3 reads CASSLARGASYEQYF. The CDR3 DNA reads TGCGCCAGCAGCTTGGCTCGGGGGGCATCCTACGAGCAGTACTTC.